This T cell receptor beta chain was documented in a study of a mutant IDH1 vaccine in newly diagnosed glioma. This clone was detected a few times. Its antigen is not known. J gave up 2 bases and V 4 bases, and 5 bases lay outside the gene matches. The germline gives CDR1 SGHDT, CDR2 YYEEEE. CDR3 length: 14 residues. The time point here: week 35, safety follow-up. The vaccine gave 300 ug of a 20-mer mutant IDH1 peptide subcutaneously per dose. Measured with immunoSEQ multiplex PCR; TCRdb has only the in-frame clones, and not every one. The sample has roughly 44,000 clones; approximately 80% are singletons.

Sample: PBMCs, taken from a glioma patient whose treatment included an IDH1 peptide vaccine. The TCR comes from a woman between 40 and 55 years old with glioma. Some clones in this sample may be carry-over from other donors' samples. The rearrangement links TRBV5-6 to TRBJ1-2, with TRBD1 matching 7 bases. CDR3 amino acids: CASSAGQANYGYTF. The CDR3 DNA reads TGTGCCAGCAGCGCCGGACAGGCGAACTATGGCTACACCTTC.